This paragraph reports one TCR beta chain. What it binds is not known. TCRdb called the 5' RACE reads again in MiXCR, with one record for every CDR3 protein. Of a few hundred thousand distinct CDR3 sequences listed, approximately 8.3% are singletons. The sample belongs to a study of identical twins. Whole-study findings and limits: For out-of-frame alpha sequences shared by twins, low generation probability was in excess. For monozygotic twins, models underestimated out-of-frame TCR alpha sharing.

The same sample was also studied in work on yellow fever vaccine responses in identical twins.

The specimen sequenced was CD8+ T cells sorted from blood. This clonotype originated in a woman aged 18-29 years in good health.

In DNA form, the CDR3 reads TGTGCCAGCAAAGTAACTAGCGGGAGCACAGATACGCAGTATTTT. It is translated as CASKVTSGSTDTQYF. The V and J genes are TRBV3-1 and TRBJ2-3; 9 bases fit TRBD2. The J segment lost 0 bases and the V segment lost 7 bases, leaving 5 bases of the junction unmatched. The CDR3 covers 15 residues. Germline V lookup: CDR1 LGHDT, CDR2 YNNKEL (reference sequence).